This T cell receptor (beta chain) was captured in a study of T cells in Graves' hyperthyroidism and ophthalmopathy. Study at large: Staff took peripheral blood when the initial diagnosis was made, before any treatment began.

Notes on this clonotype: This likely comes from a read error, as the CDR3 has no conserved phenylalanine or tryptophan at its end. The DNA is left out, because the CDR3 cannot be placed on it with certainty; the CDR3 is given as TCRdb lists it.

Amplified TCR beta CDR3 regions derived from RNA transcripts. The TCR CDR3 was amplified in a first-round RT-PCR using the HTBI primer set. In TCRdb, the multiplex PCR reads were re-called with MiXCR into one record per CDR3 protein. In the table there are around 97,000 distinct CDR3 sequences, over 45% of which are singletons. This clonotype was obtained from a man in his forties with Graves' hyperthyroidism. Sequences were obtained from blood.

The chain's CDR3 is CSAREVSS. The chain combines TRBV20-1 with TRBJ2-1. The CDR3 length is 8 residues, termini included. Germline V lookup: CDR1 DFQATT, CDR2 SNEGSKA (reference sequence).